Shown below are 19 T cell receptor beta chains from a single sample sequenced in a study of cytomegalovirus exposure and HLA in healthy donors. PCR amplification relied on 60 Vbeta primers (plus 13 Jbeta primers). Produced via immunoSEQ multiplex PCR; TCRdb's table is partial and in-frame only. In the table there are 100,000 to 150,000 clones, around 72% of which are singletons. Material: PBMCs. The receptor source for this set is a human donor in good health.

V gene TRBV18 combines with J gene TRBJ2-3; TRBD1 matches 8 bases. The CDR3 is made up of 15 amino acids. V trimming: 4 bases; J trimming: 0 bases; junction bases outside the gene matches: 3. Germline V gene lookup returns CDR1 KGHSH and CDR2 LQKENI. The CDR3 DNA sequence: TGTGCCAGCTCACGACAGGGGAAGAGCACAGATACGCAGTATTTT. The encoded protein is CASSRQGKSTDTQYF.

This chain joins TRBV14 and TRBJ2-5, with TRBD1 identical over 9 bases. This CDR3 region has 16 residues. J lost 4 bases, V lost 4 bases, and 10 bases had no gene match. The V gene's germline CDR1 is SGHDN and CDR2 FVKESK. CDR3 DNA sequence: TGTGCCAGCAGCCGAGACAGGGGGTCCTTGGGAGAGACCCAGTACTTC. It specifies CASSRDRGSLGETQYF.

The rearrangement joins TRBV2 to TRBJ1-6; D is possibly TRBD1 (5 bases). CDR3 size: 13 residues. The V gene's germline CDR1 is SNHLY and CDR2 FYNNEI. V dropped 10 bases and J dropped 4 bases, with 11 bases sitting between them. In DNA form, the CDR3 reads TGTGCCACCGAAGACAGTTATAATTCACCCCTCCACTTT. It encodes CATEDSYNSPLHF.

The chain employs TRBV7-2 and TRBJ2-7; D not certain. CDR1 and CDR2 from the germline V gene are SGHTA and FQGNSA. The V and J ends lost 1 base and 2 bases respectively, with 9 bases between them. CDR3 length equals 14 residues. CDR3 bases: TGTGCCAGCAGCTTAGATTGGGCCACCTACGAGCAGTACTTC. Protein product: CASSLDWATYEQYF.

The count of this clone is one. J is TRBJ1-6 and V is TRBV11-2, with a possible D match to TRBD1 (6 bases). The CDR3 spans 15 residues. V shed 0 bases and J shed 4 bases, with 7 bases lying between them. The germline V gene has CDR1 SGHAT and CDR2 FQNNGV. The CDR3 DNA sequence: TGTGCCAGCAGCTTAGATGGACAGTATAATTCACCCCTCCACTTT. This translates into CASSLDGQYNSPLHF. The variable domain in full, completed from reference TRBV11-2 and TRBJ1-6, reads EAGVAQSPRYKIIEKRQSVAFWCNPISGHATLYWYQQILGQGPKLLIQFQNNGVVDDSQLPKDRFSAERLKGVDSTLKIQPAKLEDSAVYLCASSLDGQYNSPLHFGNGTRLTVT.

This clone was found a few times. The chain links TRBV18 to TRBJ1-1; 7 nucleotides match TRBD1. J lost 4 bases, V lost 2 bases, and 7 bases had no gene match. The CDR3 is made up of 15 amino acids. Germline V gene sequence: CDR1 KGHSH, CDR2 LQKENI. CDR3 in amino acids: CASSPSGQISTEAFF. CDR3 nucleotides: TGTGCCAGCTCACCATCGGGACAGATCTCCACTGAAGCTTTCTTT.

The chain joins TRBV6-5 to TRBJ2-1; 9 bases fit TRBD2. The CDR3 length is 15 residues. With 6 bases clipped from V and 5 bases from J, the junction kept 8 bases outside the gene matches. Per germline, CDR1 MNHEY and CDR2 SVGAGI. The chain's CDR3 is CASRYSGSGDNEQFF. CDR3 coding DNA: TGTGCCAGCAGATATAGCGGGAGCGGCGACAATGAGCAGTTCTTC.

This chain connects TRBV29-1 to TRBJ1-1; D is possibly TRBD1 (5 bases). The CDR3 runs to 14 residues. Between the trimmed V and J ends, which lost 7 bases and 0 bases, there was a span of 15 bases. Germline CDR1 SQVTM, CDR2 ANQGSEA. CDR3 in DNA: TGCAGCGCCTCGACAGTCCTCATGAACACTGAAGCTTTCTTT. Amino acids: CSASTVLMNTEAFF.

CDR3 bases: TGTGCCAGCAGTGCCGGGACAGGGTTTATCTACGAGCAGTACTTC. This sequence encodes CASSAGTGFIYEQYF. The rearrangement links TRBV6-5 to TRBJ2-7, with 9 bases lining up with TRBD1. The J segment lost 3 bases and the V segment lost 5 bases, leaving 8 bases of the junction unmatched. The CDR3 spans 15 residues. CDR1 and CDR2 from the germline V gene are MNHEY and SVGAGI.

V and J are TRBV6-6 and TRBJ2-1, with D maybe TRBD1 (5 bases). Germline V gene data show CDR1 as MNHNY and CDR2 as SVGAGI (reference sequence). The CDR3 is made up of 15 amino acids. The germline V and J ends were trimmed by 7 bases and 3 bases, with 16 bases remaining between them. The CDR3 here is CASILAHRNYNEQFF. CDR3 DNA: TGTGCCAGCATCCTCGCCCACAGGAACTACAATGAGCAGTTCTTC.

The chain joins TRBV2 to TRBJ2-1; 15 positions agree with TRBD2. CDR1 SNHLY and CDR2 FYNNEI come from the germline V gene. V lost 8 bases and J lost 0; bases outside the gene matches: 11. The CDR3 sequence is 19 residues long. The CDR3 region is CASEPGLAGGPSSYNEQFF. The CDR3 DNA follows: TGTGCCAGCGAACCGGGACTAGCGGGAGGACCCAGCTCCTACAATGAGCAGTTCTTC.

The chain joins TRBV12-5 to TRBJ2-1; 7 bases are shared with TRBD2. CDR1 and CDR2 from the germline V gene are LGHNT and FRNRAP. This CDR3 spans 16 amino acids. The ends lost 6 bases at V and 4 bases at J; junction bases unmatched: 12. For the CDR3, the DNA is TGTGCTAGTGGCATCGACCCAGGGAGGGCATACAATGAGCAGTTCTTC. Its translation: CASGIDPGRAYNEQFF. Variable domain in full (rest from reference TRBV12-5 and TRBJ2-1): DARVTQTPRHKVTEMGQEVTMRCQPILGHNTVFWYRQTMMQGLELLAYFRNRAPLDDSGMPKDRFSAEMPDATLATLKIQPSEPRDSAVYFCASGIDPGRAYNEQFFGPGTRLTVL.

In its sample, this clone was seen a few times. This chain uses TRBV7-2 with TRBJ2-7, with 10 bases aligning to TRBD2. This CDR3 comprises 16 residues. After removal of 1 base from V and 3 bases from J, the junction contained 6 bases not matched to a gene. CDR1 is SGHTA, CDR2 FQGNSA, per germline. DNA of the CDR3: TGTGCCAGCAGCTTAGTTTCTAGCGGGAGATTCTACGAGCAGTACTTC. It translates to CASSLVSSGRFYEQYF.

In DNA form, the CDR3 reads TGTGCCAGTAGTCCATCGGAACAGGGACGTGGGACTGAAGCTTTCTTT. It is translated as CASSPSEQGRGTEAFF. V and J are TRBV19 and TRBJ1-1; D possibly corresponds to TRBD1 (6 bases). There are 16 residues in the CDR3. Germline V gives CDR1 LNHDA, CDR2 SQIVND (reference sequence). Between the trimmed V and J ends, which lost 5 bases and 5 bases, there was a span of 21 bases.

This chain uses TRBV19 with TRBJ1-2, with D hard to call. Looked up from germline, CDR1 is LNHDA and CDR2 is SQIVND (reference sequence). This CDR3 region has 13 residues. Deletions cut 6 bases from V and 4 bases from J, with 12 bases between. As DNA, the CDR3 is TGTGCCAGTAGAACGGCGGAGGGCTATGGCTACACCTTC. Translating it yields CASRTAEGYGYTF.

This clone was found a few times. CDR3 sequence (DNA): TGTGCCAGCAGCTTATCGAACAGGAACTCTGGAAACACCATATATTTT. It codes for CASSLSNRNSGNTIYF. V gene TRBV7-6 combines with J gene TRBJ1-3; weak D call: TRBD1 (5 bases). Trimming stripped 2 bases from V and 0 bases from J, with 11 bases between. Looked up from germline, CDR1 is SGHVS and CDR2 is FNYEAQ. This CDR3 has 16 amino acids.

With respect to this clone: Sequence at one end of the junction differs from germline and may be a read error. The chain combines TRBV5-6 with TRBJ2-7; D gene uncertain. Germline CDR1 and CDR2: SGHDT and YYEEEE. This CDR3 has 12 amino acids. CDR3 protein: CASSPYSHEQYF. Here the CDR3 DNA reads TGTGCCAGCAGCCCATACTCCCACGAGCAGTACTTC.

This clone was seen only a few times. The V and J genes are TRBV19 and TRBJ2-2; D call uncertain. The germline V and J ends were trimmed by 5 bases and 3 bases, with 10 bases remaining between them. CDR3 length equals 14 residues. Germline CDR1 and CDR2: LNHDA and SQIVND (reference sequence). The CDR3 region is CASSERIHTGELFF. The CDR3 DNA sequence: TGTGCCAGTAGTGAGAGGATCCACACCGGGGAGCTGTTTTTT.

The chain couples TRBV14 to TRBJ1-1, with D perhaps TRBD1 (6 bases). Germline V CDR1 and CDR2: SGHDN, FVKESK. Trimming pared 3 bases from V and 7 bases from J, leaving 15 bases between. CDR3 length: 14 residues. For the CDR3, the DNA is TGTGCCAGCAGCCACAGTTCCAAAGGGGGTGAAGCTTTCTTT. Residues: CASSHSSKGGEAFF.